One and the same sample provided the 29 T cell receptor beta chains below, sequenced in a study of monozygotic twins with inflammatory bowel disease. TCRdb re-called the 5' RACE reads and catalogs CDR3 proteins one per entry, DNA excluded. The table for this sample gives about 300,000 distinct CDR3 sequences. Sequenced sample: blood. Every receptor here comes from a human donor with ulcerative colitis or Crohn's disease, or a healthy co-twin of an affected twin (not recorded which).

CDR3 residues: CSVAIRESEQYF. The genes are TRBV29-1 and TRBJ2-7; TCRdb returns TRBD2, unconfirmable since there is no DNA. CDR1 is SQVTM, CDR2 ANQGSEA, per germline. The CDR3 runs 12 residues.

The chain joins TRBV25-1 to TRBJ2-2. Germline-derived CDR1 and CDR2 are MGHDK and SYGVNS. This CDR3 comprises 14 residues. CDR3 in amino acids: CASSTPTTVGELFF.

This chain uses TRBV11-3 with TRBJ2-1; TCRdb's D call of TRBD2 is untestable without DNA. This CDR3 comprises 17 residues. Germline V lookup: CDR1 SGHNT, CDR2 YENEEA. The CDR3 reads CASSPGPGLAGMNEQFF.

The chain recombines TRBV20-1 with TRBJ1-2; TCRdb outputs TRBD1, but without DNA this stays unchecked. Per germline, CDR1 DFQATT and CDR2 SNEGSKA (reference sequence). This CDR3 comprises 13 residues. CDR3 region: CSVVGGVNYGYTF.

This sequence joins TRBV5-4 and TRBJ1-4; TCRdb designates TRBD1, a call that cannot be tested without DNA. This CDR3 region has 16 residues. The germline V gene encodes CDR1 SGHNT and CDR2 YYREEE (reference sequence). The CDR3 here is CASSIRGGTTNEKLFF.

This chain uses TRBV5-5 with TRBJ2-1; the TCRdb D gene call, TRBD1, has no DNA to confirm it. The CDR3 has 17 amino acids. Germline V CDR1 and CDR2: SGHKS, YYEKEE (reference sequence). The CDR3 sequence: CASSQSRGGGTYNEQFF.

V usage is TRBV11-3 and J usage is TRBJ2-3; as DNA is missing, the TRBD1 call by TCRdb cannot be tested. CDR3 size: 15 residues. Germline CDR1 reads SGHNT; CDR2 reads YENEEA. This CDR3 is CASSRGTGRADTQYF.

The V and J genes are TRBV18 and TRBJ1-2; the TRBD1 assignment by TCRdb is unverifiable without DNA. The CDR3 totals 14 residues. CDR1 is KGHSH, CDR2 LQKENI, per germline. The CDR3 loop reads CASSQTGGIGGYTF.

The V call is TRBV7-2, the J call TRBJ1-1; TCRdb's D call of TRBD1 is untestable without DNA. CDR1 is SGHTA and CDR2 is FQGNSA in the germline V gene. CDR3 length: 17 amino acids. CDR3 loop: CASSFLPGGQGGTEAFF.

The chain carries TRBV20-1 and TRBJ1-5. This CDR3 spans 14 amino acids. The germline CDR1 and CDR2 sequences are DFQATT and SNEGSKA (reference sequence). CDR3 region: CSASGGGSNQPQHF.

V usage is TRBV5-1 and J usage is TRBJ1-4. The CDR3 is 13 residues long. Germline V CDR1 and CDR2: SGHRS, YFSETQ. This chain's CDR3 is CASSTGPQQKLFF.

This CDR3 is CASSPRAFNEQFF. V is TRBV7-2 and J is TRBJ2-1. Per germline, CDR1 SGHTA and CDR2 FQGNSA. This CDR3 contains 13 residues.

This chain links TRBV12-3 or TRBV12-4 with TRBJ1-6; the TRBD1 assignment by TCRdb is unverifiable without DNA. The length of the CDR3 is 13 residues. CDR3 loop: CASSLILGGPLHF.

The gene calls are TRBV12-3 or TRBV12-4 and TRBJ1-2. The CDR3 runs 13 residues. CDR3 loop: CASSLAGVNGYTF.

V and J are TRBV5-1 and TRBJ2-1. This CDR3 region has 13 residues. Germline loops: CDR1 SGHRS, CDR2 YFSETQ. CDR3 in amino acids: CASSPEGRNEQFF.

V and J are TRBV3-1 and TRBJ2-7; TCRdb proposes TRBD2, but this gene call is untestable without DNA. The CDR3 totals 14 residues. Per germline, CDR1 LGHDT and CDR2 YNNKEL (reference sequence). The CDR3 sequence is CASSQASGSYEQHF.

The rearrangement uses TRBV10-2 and TRBJ1-5; TCRdb returns TRBD1, unconfirmable since there is no DNA. The CDR3 is 13 amino acids. The germline V gene has CDR1 WSHSY and CDR2 SAAADI. The chain's CDR3 is CATQGALNQPQHF.

The rearrangement links TRBV20-1 to TRBJ2-3; the TCRdb D gene call, TRBD2, has no DNA to confirm it. Looked up from germline, CDR1 is DFQATT and CDR2 is SNEGSKA (reference sequence). This CDR3 is built from 14 residues. CDR3 amino acids: CSAKSSGRGDTQYF.

The genes are TRBV5-1 and TRBJ1-4; TCRdb outputs TRBD1, but without DNA this stays unchecked. This CDR3 has 15 residues. Germline V gene data show CDR1 as SGHRS and CDR2 as YFSETQ. CDR3 loop: CASTYSTGLNEKLFF.

The gene calls are TRBV5-1 and TRBJ2-1; as DNA is missing, the TRBD1 call by TCRdb cannot be tested. In germline, CDR1 is SGHRS, CDR2 YFSETQ. The CDR3 length is 16 residues. CDR3 sequence reads: CASSFEGVRWDNEQFF.

The chain links TRBV6-2 or TRBV6-3 to TRBJ2-1; TCRdb reports TRBD2, a call that lacks DNA to check it against. This CDR3 contains 18 residues. CDR1 MNHEY and CDR2 SVGEGT come from the germline V gene. The CDR3: CASSPGLAGGLSYNEQFF.

The chain joins TRBV7-8 to TRBJ2-3; TCRdb gives TRBD2 as the D gene, but with no DNA this cannot be confirmed. Germline CDR1 SGHVS, CDR2 FQNEAQ. The CDR3 runs to 16 residues. The CDR3 spells CASSSRWRESPDTQYF. Using reference TRBV7-8 and TRBJ2-3 for the parts outside the CDR3, the full variable domain is GAGVSQSPRYKVAKRGQDVALRCDPISGHVSLFWYQQALGQGPEFLTYFQNEAQLDKSGLPSDRFFAERPEGSVSTLKIQRTQQEDSAVYLCASSSRWRESPDTQYFGPGTRLTVL.

This sequence joins TRBV5-6 and TRBJ1-2. The CDR3 spans 14 residues. In germline, CDR1 is SGHDT, CDR2 YYEEEE. The chain's CDR3 is CASSQTAAVEGYTF.

The rearrangement uses TRBV11-2 and TRBJ2-3; TCRdb's assignment of TRBD1 cannot be checked, as there is no DNA. There are 17 residues in the CDR3. Per germline, CDR1 SGHAT and CDR2 FQNNGV. The CDR3 region is CACNPARGLSSTDTQYF.

The V call is TRBV10-3, the J call TRBJ2-1. Germline CDR1 and CDR2: ENHRY and SYGVKD. This CDR3 region has 14 residues. This CDR3 reads CAISEGSPYNEQFF.

V gene TRBV27 combines with J gene TRBJ2-5. Germline values: CDR1 MNHEY, CDR2 SMNVEV (reference sequence). CDR3 length equals 16 residues. The CDR3 reads CASSLMGLGYQETQYF.

The V gene is TRBV5-1, the J gene TRBJ2-6; as DNA is missing, the TRBD2 call by TCRdb cannot be tested. This CDR3 region has 17 residues. CDR1 SGHRS and CDR2 YFSETQ come from the germline V gene. CDR3 sequence reads: CASSFAGGGSGANVLTF.

V usage is TRBV7-9 and J usage is TRBJ2-4. The CDR3 contains 16 residues. Per germline, CDR1 SEHNR and CDR2 FQNEAQ (reference sequence). The CDR3 here is CASSLAGTSVKNIQYF.

The V call is TRBV5-4, the J call TRBJ2-2; there is no DNA to check the TCRdb D call of TRBD1. The CDR3 consists of 14 residues. From germline, CDR1 is SGHNT and CDR2 YYREEE (reference sequence). CDR3 region: CAWKIGGQGGELFF.